A selection of T cell receptor beta chains follows, all from one sample in a study of regulatory T cells in long-lasting Graves disease. TCRdb used MiXCR to reprocess the multiplex PCR reads, holding one entry per CDR3 protein. This sample has some 490,000 distinct CDR3 sequences, with more than 10% found just once. In addition, the sample was reused for a study of T cells in Graves' hyperthyroidism and ophthalmopathy.

The specimen was peripheral blood mononuclear cells (PBMCs), collected at new diagnosis, from a patient treated with antithyroid drugs. These receptors all stem from a woman aged 30 to 39 with Graves disease. Both conserved end residues are part of each CDR3. D genes are given only for firm matches. Only part of the rows carry a size: once, few, many, or a class if the clone is expanded.

d_call: TRBD1; clone_size: many; j_call: TRBJ1-1; v_call: TRBV3-1; cdr3_aa: CASSLHVAAGGVENTEAFF; cdr3_nt: TGTGCCAGCAGCCTTCACGTTGCGGCAGGGGGGGTGGAGAACACTGAAGCTTTCTTT
d_call: TRBD1; clone_size: few; j_call: TRBJ2-2; v_call: TRBV11-2; cdr3_aa: CASSLGGTGDTGELFF; cdr3_nt: TGTGCCAGCAGCTTAGGTGGGACAGGGGACACCGGGGAGCTGTTTTTT
d_call: -; clone_size: few; j_call: TRBJ1-1; v_call: TRBV28; cdr3_aa: CASPTNAGEAFF; cdr3_nt: TGTGCCAGTCCAACGAATGCAGGGGAGGCTTTCTTT
d_call: TRBD1; clone_size: -; j_call: TRBJ1-1; v_call: TRBV20-1; cdr3_aa: CSAEDRGTEAFF; cdr3_nt: TGCAGTGCTGAAGACAGGGGCACTGAAGCTTTCTTT
d_call: -; clone_size: many; j_call: TRBJ2-1; v_call: TRBV12-5; cdr3_aa: CASGLWGEAGNEQFF; cdr3_nt: TGTGCTAGTGGTTTGTGGGGGGAAGCCGGGAATGAGCAGTTCTTC
d_call: TRBD1; clone_size: -; j_call: TRBJ1-1; v_call: TRBV27; cdr3_aa: CASSLDRDREAFF; cdr3_nt: TGTGCCAGCAGTCTAGACCGGGACAGGGAAGCTTTCTTT
d_call: -; clone_size: -; j_call: TRBJ1-2; v_call: TRBV20-1; cdr3_aa: CSASPQINYGYTF; cdr3_nt: TGCAGTGCTAGCCCCCAAATCAACTATGGCTACACCTTC
d_call: TRBD1; clone_size: many; j_call: TRBJ1-1; v_call: TRBV12-3/TRBV12-4; cdr3_aa: CASSFFRGSTEAFF; cdr3_nt: TGTGCCAGCAGTTTTTTCAGGGGGTCCACTGAAGCTTTCTTT
d_call: TRBD2; clone_size: many; j_call: TRBJ2-7; v_call: TRBV20-1; cdr3_aa: CSARHTSGSSYEQYF; cdr3_nt: TGCAGTGCTAGGCATACTAGCGGAAGCTCCTACGAGCAGTACTTC
d_call: -; clone_size: many; j_call: TRBJ1-1; v_call: TRBV6-1; cdr3_aa: CASRAGGGNSAEAFF; cdr3_nt: TGTGCCAGCAGGGCCGGAGGTGGCAATAGCGCTGAAGCTTTCTTT
d_call: -; clone_size: few; j_call: TRBJ2-2; v_call: TRBV11-2; cdr3_aa: CASSLGFVTGELFF; cdr3_nt: TGTGCCAGCAGCTTAGGGTTTGTCACCGGGGAGCTGTTTTTT
d_call: -; clone_size: -; j_call: TRBJ1-2; v_call: TRBV20-1; cdr3_aa: CSARANRKNYGYTF; cdr3_nt: TGCAGTGCTAGAGCAAACAGGAAGAACTATGGCTACACCTTC
d_call: -; clone_size: -; j_call: TRBJ2-6; v_call: TRBV19; cdr3_aa: CASSPRDSGANVLTF; cdr3_nt: TGTGCCAGTAGCCCGAGGGACTCTGGGGCCAACGTCCTGACTTTC
d_call: TRBD1; clone_size: many; j_call: TRBJ1-1; v_call: TRBV19; cdr3_aa: CASSIGTGGTEAFF; cdr3_nt: TGTGCCAGTAGTATAGGCACAGGGGGCACTGAAGCTTTCTTT
d_call: TRBD1; clone_size: many; j_call: TRBJ1-5; v_call: TRBV20-1; cdr3_aa: CSAREQGTQPQHF; cdr3_nt: TGCAGTGCTAGGGAACAGGGGACTCAGCCCCAGCATTTT
d_call: TRBD1; clone_size: many; j_call: TRBJ2-5; v_call: TRBV7-9; cdr3_aa: CASSLANPTGTVQETQYF; cdr3_nt: TGTGCCAGCAGCTTAGCGAACCCGACAGGGACGGTCCAAGAGACCCAGTACTTC
d_call: -; clone_size: many; j_call: TRBJ2-1; v_call: TRBV11-3; cdr3_aa: CASSLGVTAEQFF; cdr3_nt: TGTGCCAGCAGCTTAGGGGTGACAGCTGAGCAGTTCTTC
d_call: -; clone_size: few; j_call: TRBJ1-2; v_call: TRBV2; cdr3_aa: CASRPGIDYGYTF; cdr3_nt: TGTGCCAGCAGGCCCGGGATAGACTATGGCTACACCTTC
d_call: -; clone_size: many; j_call: TRBJ1-6; v_call: TRBV12-3/TRBV12-4; cdr3_aa: CASSLSMGTFGSSYNSPLHF; cdr3_nt: TGTGCCAGCAGCCTTTCGATGGGGACATTCGGAAGCTCCTATAATTCACCCCTCCACTTT
d_call: -; clone_size: many; j_call: TRBJ1-5; v_call: TRBV7-2; cdr3_aa: CASSQGPHQPQHF; cdr3_nt: TGTGCCAGCAGCCAAGGCCCACATCAGCCCCAGCATTTT
d_call: TRBD1; clone_size: many; j_call: TRBJ2-2; v_call: TRBV27; cdr3_aa: CASSLTGVGATGELFF; cdr3_nt: TGTGCCAGCAGTTTGACAGGGGTGGGAGCCACCGGGGAGCTGTTTTTT
d_call: -; clone_size: -; j_call: TRBJ2-2; v_call: TRBV5-8; cdr3_aa: CASSLTGGFNTGELFF; cdr3_nt: TGTGCCAGCAGTTTAACTGGGGGCTTCAACACCGGGGAGCTGTTTTTT
d_call: -; clone_size: many; j_call: TRBJ2-1; v_call: TRBV7-9; cdr3_aa: CASSFPSSDEQFF; cdr3_nt: TGTGCCAGCAGCTTCCCCTCGAGCGATGAGCAGTTCTTC
d_call: -; clone_size: many; j_call: TRBJ1-1; v_call: TRBV7-2; cdr3_aa: CASSPRQTSTEAFF; cdr3_nt: TGTGCCAGCAGCCCCCGACAGACGAGCACTGAAGCTTTCTTT
d_call: -; clone_size: few; j_call: TRBJ1-2; v_call: TRBV11-2; cdr3_aa: CASSFTGSYGYTF; cdr3_nt: TGTGCCAGCAGCTTCACAGGGAGCTATGGCTACACCTTC
d_call: TRBD2; clone_size: many; j_call: TRBJ2-1; v_call: TRBV28; cdr3_aa: CASSWTSNLLTEQFF; cdr3_nt: TGTGCCAGCAGTTGGACTAGCAACCTCCTCACTGAGCAGTTCTTC
d_call: -; clone_size: -; j_call: TRBJ2-7; v_call: TRBV4-2; cdr3_aa: CASSQETRLGSPYEQYF; cdr3_nt: TGTGCCAGCAGCCAAGAAACCAGATTAGGCTCTCCCTACGAGCAGTACTTC
d_call: TRBD2; clone_size: many; j_call: TRBJ2-1; v_call: TRBV12-5; cdr3_aa: CASGLVPPELAGTYNEQFF; cdr3_nt: TGTGCTAGTGGTTTGGTACCGCCGGAACTAGCGGGAACCTACAATGAGCAGTTCTTC
d_call: -; clone_size: many; j_call: TRBJ1-1; v_call: TRBV19; cdr3_aa: CASMWTENTEAFF; cdr3_nt: TGTGCCAGTATGTGGACGGAAAACACTGAAGCTTTCTTT
d_call: -; clone_size: many; j_call: TRBJ1-4; v_call: TRBV10-3; cdr3_aa: CAISEGVEKLFF; cdr3_nt: TGTGCCATCAGTGAGGGAGTGGAAAAACTGTTTTTT
d_call: TRBD2; clone_size: many; j_call: TRBJ2-3; v_call: TRBV3-1; cdr3_aa: CASSQDRLAYTQYF; cdr3_nt: TGTGCCAGCAGCCAAGACCGACTAGCTTATACGCAGTATTTT
d_call: -; clone_size: few; j_call: TRBJ2-7; v_call: TRBV19; cdr3_aa: CASSISGTVYYEQYF; cdr3_nt: TGTGCCAGTAGTATTTCCGGGACTGTATACTACGAGCAGTACTTC
d_call: -; clone_size: many; j_call: TRBJ1-1; v_call: TRBV7-8; cdr3_aa: CASSLLGPTTEAFF; cdr3_nt: TGTGCCAGCAGCTTACTGGGACCTACCACTGAAGCTTTCTTT
d_call: TRBD1; clone_size: many; j_call: TRBJ2-3; v_call: TRBV15; cdr3_aa: CATSSGRDRVTDTQYF; cdr3_nt: TGTGCCACCAGCAGTGGCCGGGACAGGGTAACAGATACGCAGTATTTT
d_call: TRBD1; clone_size: many; j_call: TRBJ2-7; v_call: TRBV11-2; cdr3_aa: CASTTTRGLEQYF; cdr3_nt: TGTGCCAGCACGACGACAAGGGGGCTCGAGCAGTACTTC
d_call: TRBD2; clone_size: few; j_call: TRBJ2-7; v_call: TRBV6-1; cdr3_aa: CASRPHSGVDSYEQYF; cdr3_nt: TGTGCCAGCAGACCCCATAGCGGGGTCGATTCCTACGAGCAGTACTTC
d_call: TRBD1; clone_size: -; j_call: TRBJ1-2; v_call: TRBV5-1; cdr3_aa: CASSGTTGSGYGYTF; cdr3_nt: TGCGCCAGCAGCGGCACGACAGGGTCAGGGTATGGCTACACCTTC
d_call: -; clone_size: -; j_call: TRBJ2-2; v_call: TRBV2; cdr3_aa: CASSVTSSNTGELFF; cdr3_nt: TGTGCCAGCAGTGTTACTAGCTCGAACACCGGGGAGCTGTTTTTT
d_call: TRBD2; clone_size: -; j_call: TRBJ2-1; v_call: TRBV27; cdr3_aa: CASSSYGRIAGGQNEQFF; cdr3_nt: TGTGCCAGCAGTTCATACGGAAGAATAGCGGGAGGGCAAAATGAGCAGTTCTTC
d_call: -; clone_size: -; j_call: TRBJ2-5; v_call: TRBV28; cdr3_aa: CASSTLQPQETQYF; cdr3_nt: TGTGCCAGCAGTACCCTTCAGCCCCAAGAGACCCAGTACTTC
d_call: -; clone_size: many; j_call: TRBJ1-3; v_call: TRBV6-5; cdr3_aa: CASSLPGNTIYF; cdr3_nt: TGTGCCAGCAGTTTACCTGGAAACACCATATATTTT
d_call: -; clone_size: many; j_call: TRBJ2-7; v_call: TRBV11-3; cdr3_aa: CASSLRDGPPYYEQYF; cdr3_nt: TGTGCCAGCAGCTTAAGGGATGGTCCTCCCTACTACGAGCAGTACTTC
d_call: -; clone_size: -; j_call: TRBJ2-7; v_call: TRBV7-2; cdr3_aa: CASSSNPAGVYEQYF; cdr3_nt: TGTGCCAGCAGCTCAAATCCCGCCGGGGTCTACGAGCAGTACTTC
d_call: TRBD1; clone_size: many; j_call: TRBJ1-1; v_call: TRBV12-3/TRBV12-4; cdr3_aa: CASSSDRGRGTEAFF; cdr3_nt: TGTGCCAGCAGTTCCGACAGGGGGCGAGGGACTGAAGCTTTCTTT
d_call: -; clone_size: few; j_call: TRBJ1-2; v_call: TRBV10-3; cdr3_aa: CATCDSDYYGYTF; cdr3_nt: TGTGCCACCTGTGACAGTGATTACTATGGCTACACCTTC
d_call: -; clone_size: few; j_call: TRBJ1-1; v_call: TRBV6-5; cdr3_aa: CASSWGPGMNTEAFF; cdr3_nt: TGTGCCAGCAGTTGGGGCCCGGGGATGAACACTGAAGCTTTCTTT
d_call: -; clone_size: few; j_call: TRBJ2-1; v_call: TRBV24-1; cdr3_aa: CATSDLLVPEQFF; cdr3_nt: TGTGCCACCAGTGATTTGCTGGTTCCGGAGCAGTTCTTC
d_call: -; clone_size: few; j_call: TRBJ2-3; v_call: TRBV25-1; cdr3_aa: CASSDPSRSDTQYF; cdr3_nt: TGTGCCAGCAGTGACCCCTCACGCAGCGATACGCAGTATTTT
d_call: -; clone_size: many; j_call: TRBJ2-3; v_call: TRBV6-2/TRBV6-3; cdr3_aa: CASSPLDSRADTQYF; cdr3_nt: TGTGCCAGCAGTCCCTTGGACAGTCGGGCAGATACGCAGTATTTT
d_call: TRBD2; clone_size: many; j_call: TRBJ2-7; v_call: TRBV7-9; cdr3_aa: CASSLATSGDEQYF; cdr3_nt: TGTGCCAGCAGCTTAGCGACTAGCGGGGACGAGCAGTACTTC
d_call: TRBD2; clone_size: -; j_call: TRBJ2-1; v_call: TRBV18; cdr3_aa: CASSPTSVSYNEQFF; cdr3_nt: TGTGCCAGCTCGCCTACTAGCGTCTCCTACAATGAGCAGTTCTTC
d_call: -; clone_size: many; j_call: TRBJ1-1; v_call: TRBV7-8; cdr3_aa: CASRRQESKAFF; cdr3_nt: TGTGCCAGCAGGAGACAGGAGAGCAAGGCTTTCTTT
d_call: -; clone_size: many; j_call: TRBJ1-6; v_call: TRBV19; cdr3_aa: CASSMIERSPLHF; cdr3_nt: TGTGCCAGTAGTATGATTGAACGTTCACCCCTCCACTTT
d_call: -; clone_size: -; j_call: TRBJ1-1; v_call: TRBV19; cdr3_aa: CASSMMPDGDTEAFF; cdr3_nt: TGTGCCAGTAGTATGATGCCCGACGGTGACACTGAAGCTTTCTTT
d_call: -; clone_size: -; j_call: TRBJ1-3; v_call: TRBV7-2; cdr3_aa: CASSPFGVTGNTIYF; cdr3_nt: TGTGCCAGCAGCCCGTTTGGGGTGACTGGAAACACCATATATTTT
d_call: TRBD1; clone_size: -; j_call: TRBJ1-1; v_call: TRBV9; cdr3_aa: CASSVGGQGQAFF; cdr3_nt: TGTGCCAGCAGCGTTGGTGGACAGGGTCAAGCTTTCTTT
d_call: -; clone_size: few; j_call: TRBJ2-2; v_call: TRBV19; cdr3_aa: CATGPGFFTGELFF; cdr3_nt: TGTGCCACGGGTCCGGGGTTCTTCACCGGGGAGCTGTTTTTT
d_call: -; clone_size: many; j_call: TRBJ2-2; v_call: TRBV2; cdr3_aa: CASSVGATGELFF; cdr3_nt: TGTGCCAGCAGTGTAGGAGCCACCGGGGAGCTGTTTTTT
d_call: -; clone_size: few; j_call: TRBJ2-1; v_call: TRBV12-5; cdr3_aa: CASGSLGGGNEQFF; cdr3_nt: TGTGCTAGTGGGTCCCTGGGTGGGGGCAATGAGCAGTTCTTC